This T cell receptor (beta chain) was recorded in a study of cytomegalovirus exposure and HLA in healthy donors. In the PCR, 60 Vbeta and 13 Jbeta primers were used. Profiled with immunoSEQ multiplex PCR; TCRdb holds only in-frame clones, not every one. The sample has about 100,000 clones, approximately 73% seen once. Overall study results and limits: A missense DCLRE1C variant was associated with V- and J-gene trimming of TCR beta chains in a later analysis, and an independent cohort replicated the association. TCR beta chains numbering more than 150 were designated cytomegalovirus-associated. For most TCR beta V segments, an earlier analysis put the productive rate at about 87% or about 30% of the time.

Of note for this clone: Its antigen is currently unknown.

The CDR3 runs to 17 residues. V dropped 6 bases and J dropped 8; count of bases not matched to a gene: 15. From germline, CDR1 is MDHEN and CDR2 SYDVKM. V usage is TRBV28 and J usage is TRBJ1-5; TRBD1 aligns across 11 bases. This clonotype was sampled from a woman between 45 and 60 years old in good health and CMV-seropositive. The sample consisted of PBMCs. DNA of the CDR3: TGTGCCAGCAGCTCGCCGGGACAGGGGGGAGCCGGTAAGCCCCAGCATTTT. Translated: CASSSPGQGGAGKPQHF.